The T cell receptor (beta chain) under discussion was sequenced for a study of spatial heterogeneity in lung cancer. Overall study context: In tumor regions, TCR transcript counts tracked strongly with a T cell module score from matched bulk RNA-seq. Overall study findings and caveats: The study found that ubiquitous and regional expanded TCR counts tracked ubiquitous and regional nonsynonymous mutations, respectively. In tumors, expanded intratumoral alpha and beta TCR counts tracked mutation counts.

V lost 4 bases and J 4 bases, leaving 5 bases between the germline ends. This CDR3 is built from 12 residues. Germline CDR1 and CDR2: DFQATT and SNEGSKA (reference sequence). This clonotype has ten or more counts. The antigen remains unidentified. Time point of the sample: sample taken at primary tumor resection. Samples came from 70 to 80 TRACERx patients with untreated early-stage lung cancer. Individual TCR cDNA molecules each bore their own unique molecular identifier. A single record per CDR3 protein comes from TCRdb applying MiXCR to the 5' RACE reads. Of some 21,000 distinct CDR3 sequences listed, 5% to 7% were seen once; the top ten hold 10%.

Here the sequenced sample was lung tumor tissue, taken at surgery. The chain is built from TRBV20-1 and TRBJ2-6, with D unclear. The clonotype was recovered from a male donor with early-stage non-small cell lung cancer. The CDR3 nucleotides read TGCAGTGCTACCGCGGGGGCCAACGTCCTGACTTTC. Its protein product is CSATAGANVLTF.